The 3 T cell receptor beta chains presented below share a single source sample, sequenced in a study of cytomegalovirus exposure and HLA in healthy donors (dated by TCRdb to between 2016 and 2019). Libraries came from the immunoSEQ multiplex PCR assay. The multiplex PCR relied on a mix of 60 forward primers for TCR Vbeta segments and 13 reverse primers for TCR Jbeta segments. In its TCRdb copy, this immuneACCESS table keeps in-frame sequences only and misses some clones. Where compared with another copy, unresolved V genes explain less than half of these, and the others have no known cause. The sample table holds under 95,000 clones, of which approximately 82% were seen once. The top ten clones comprise approximately 2.3% of the sample. The sample taken for sequencing was PBMCs. Receptors were obtained from a man aged 40-55 years in good health and CMV-seronegative.

The rearrangement joins TRBV5-1 to TRBJ2-5; perhaps TRBD1 as D (6 bases). Germline V lookup: CDR1 SGHRS, CDR2 YFSETQ. The CDR3 totals 14 residues. The V end lost 4 bases, the J end lost 4 bases, and 14 bases lay between the germline ends. CDR3 in DNA: TGCGCCAGCAGCCACAGGGACCCCAGAGAGACCCAGTACTTC. Encoded protein: CASSHRDPRETQYF.

The V call is TRBV19, the J call TRBJ2-2, with 8 positions matching TRBD2. Germline V gene data show CDR1 as LNHDA and CDR2 as SQIVND (reference sequence). The CDR3 runs to 15 residues. Unmatched junction bases numbered 4, after V lost 4 bases and J lost 3 bases. CDR3 DNA sequence: TGTGCCAGTAGTACCAAGCGGGAGTACACCGGGGAGCTGTTTTTT. Protein: CASSTKREYTGELFF.

This rearrangement joins TRBV6-5 to TRBJ1-1; D not certain. The CDR3 contains 13 residues. With 3 bases removed from V and 0 bases from J, the gap between germline ends came to 5 bases. The germline V gene encodes CDR1 MNHEY and CDR2 SVGAGI. CDR3 residues: CASSYSVNTEAFF. CDR3 nucleotide sequence: TGTGCCAGCAGTTATTCGGTGAACACTGAAGCTTTCTTT.